The 27 T cell receptor beta chains below were found in one sample sequenced in a study of T cells in Graves' hyperthyroidism and ophthalmopathy. What was amplified from RNA transcripts were TCR beta CDR3 regions. First-round RT-PCR targeting the TCR CDR3 was performed with the HTBI primer set. TCRdb analysed the multiplex PCR reads with MiXCR anew, one entry per CDR3 protein. The table has about 360,000 distinct CDR3 sequences, roughly 13% seen once. Sample: blood. The source of these receptors is a woman aged 18-29 years with Graves' hyperthyroidism.

This clonotype was seen repeatedly, ten times or more. The chain recombines TRBV12-3 or TRBV12-4 with TRBJ2-2; tentative D call: TRBD1 (6 bases). The CDR3 has 13 amino acids. V lost 5 bases, J lost 4 bases, and 8 bases lay in between. The CDR3 DNA sequence: TGTGCCAGCAGTCAGGGGCTCACCGGGGAGCTGTTTTTT. It codes for CASSQGLTGELFF.

This clonotype was seen many times. Here the CDR3 reads CASSLGMTRDQTEAFF. The CDR3 nucleotides read TGTGCCAGCAGCTTAGGGATGACCCGAGATCAAACTGAAGCTTTCTTT. V and J are TRBV7-8 and TRBJ1-1, with D unclear. Trimming pared 1 base from V and 5 bases from J, leaving 17 bases between. Germline V gene lookup returns CDR1 SGHVS and CDR2 FQNEAQ. This CDR3 has 16 residues.

This clonotype was counted at least ten times. This sequence joins TRBV6-2 or TRBV6-3 and TRBJ2-5; TRBD2 matches 9 bases. The CDR3 length is 14 residues. Germline CDR1 is MNHEY and CDR2 is SVGEGT. V dropped 6 bases and J dropped 0; count of bases not matched to a gene: 2. CDR3 sequence (DNA): TGTGCCAGCAGACTAGCGGGCAACCAAGAGACCCAGTACTTC. As protein: CASRLAGNQETQYF.

This clonotype was picked up many times. V usage is TRBV27 and J usage is TRBJ2-7; TRBD1 is a possible D gene (6 bases). The CDR3 runs to 13 residues. V lost 2 bases to trimming and J lost 2 bases, with 7 bases between them. Per germline, CDR1 MNHEY and CDR2 SMNVEV (reference sequence). The DNA of the CDR3 is TGTGCCAGCAGTTTACGGGACACCTACGAGCAGTACTTC. It codes for CASSLRDTYEQYF.

This sequence joins TRBV20-1 and TRBJ2-1; 13 nucleotides match TRBD2. Germline V gene data show CDR1 as DFQATT and CDR2 as SNEGSKA (reference sequence). The CDR3 has 14 residues. V lost 4 bases to trimming and J lost 10 bases; unmatched junction nucleotides: 7. CDR3 sequence (DNA): TGCAGTGCTACTAGGACTAGCGGGGGAGTGGAGCAGTTCTTC. Its protein product is CSATRTSGGVEQFF.

This clonotype was recorded many times. The chain recombines TRBV20-1 with TRBJ2-4, with 7 positions matching TRBD2. The CDR3 is 17 amino acids. The ends lost 6 bases at V and 1 base at J; junction bases unmatched: 15. Germline V gene sequence: CDR1 DFQATT, CDR2 SNEGSKA (reference sequence). Here the CDR3 DNA reads TGCAGTGCCATTGGACTAGTGGGATCACATGCCAAAAACATTCAGTACTTC. This codes for CSAIGLVGSHAKNIQYF.

This clonotype was counted ten times or more. The genes are TRBV7-2 and TRBJ2-5; a possible D gene is TRBD1 (6 bases). The CDR3 covers 16 residues. Germline assignment: CDR1 SGHTA and CDR2 FQGNSA. V was pared by 0 bases and J by 1 base, with 12 bases between. The CDR3 DNA follows: TGTGCCAGCAGCTTAGCCCTTCAGGGGCCCCAAGAGACCCAGTACTTC. Amino acid sequence: CASSLALQGPQETQYF. Drawing the rest from reference TRBV7-2 and TRBJ2-5, the complete variable domain is GAGVSQSPSNKVTEKGKDVELRCDPISGHTALYWYRQSLGQGLEFLIYFQGNSAPDKSGLPSDRFSAERTGGSVSTLTIQRTQQEDSAVYLCASSLALQGPQETQYFGPGTRLLVL.

This clonotype was recorded at least ten times. The chain has TRBV19 and TRBJ2-3, with 7 bases lining up with TRBD1. The CDR3 consists of 15 residues. V trimming: 5 bases; J trimming: 2 bases; junction bases outside the gene matches: 7. The V gene's germline CDR1 is LNHDA and CDR2 SQIVND (reference sequence). The CDR3: CASSHRDSYTDTQYF. The DNA for the CDR3 is TGTGCCAGTAGTCACCGGGACAGCTACACAGATACGCAGTATTTT.

The genes are TRBV9 and TRBJ2-3, with a possible D match to TRBD2 (5 bases). This CDR3 region has 14 residues. Germline values: CDR1 SGDLS, CDR2 YYNGEE. V was cut by 0 bases and J by 7 bases, with 12 bases left in between. In DNA, the CDR3 is TGTGCCAGCAGCGTAGGGGCGGACTCCTATACGCAGTATTTT. Its protein product is CASSVGADSYTQYF.

This clonotype occurred many times. The CDR3 is CATSGGGRDLRAEAFF. CDR3 in DNA: TGTGCCACCAGTGGAGGGGGCAGGGACCTTAGGGCTGAAGCTTTCTTT. This chain joins TRBV24-1 and TRBJ1-1; TRBD1 matches 7 bases. From germline, CDR1 is KGHDR and CDR2 SFDVKD. The CDR3 has 16 amino acids. The junction had 14 bases not matched to a gene; V was cut back by 5 bases and J by 6 bases.

This clonotype was observed at least ten times. This chain connects TRBV2 to TRBJ2-5, with 7 bases aligning to TRBD1. The CDR3 is 15 amino acids. The junction had 13 bases not matched to a gene; V was cut back by 6 bases and J by 6 bases. Germline-derived CDR1 and CDR2 are SNHLY and FYNNEI. The CDR3 DNA is TGTGCCAGCAGGGGGACCGGGACAGTAGTAAAGACCCAGTACTTC. Protein: CASRGTGTVVKTQYF.

Only a few counts were recorded for this clonotype. Germline is not matched at one junction end, which may reflect a read error. This chain joins TRBV29-1 and TRBJ2-3; D is ambiguous. Germline CDR1 and CDR2: SQVTM and ANQGSEA. The CDR3 sequence is 14 residues long. The CDR3 loop reads CSVEMGTITDTRYF. For the CDR3, the DNA is TGCAGCGTTGAGATGGGAACGATCACAGATACGCGGTATTTT.

The chain carries TRBV28 and TRBJ2-3; 9 nucleotides line up with TRBD1. This CDR3 comprises 16 residues. CDR1 and CDR2 from the germline V gene are MDHEN and SYDVKM. Trimming cost V 6 bases and J 1 base; bases outside gene matches: 8. In nucleotides, the CDR3 is TGTGCCAGCAGACATGCCGGGACAGGGCGCACAGATACGCAGTATTTT. Translation gives CASRHAGTGRTDTQYF.

In this sample, this clonotype turned up a few times. The rearrangement uses TRBV29-1 and TRBJ2-7; 7 nucleotides line up with TRBD2. With 5 bases clipped from V and 3 bases from J, the junction kept 7 bases outside the gene matches. CDR1 and CDR2 from the germline V gene are SQVTM and ANQGSEA. CDR3 length: 13 amino acids. The CDR3 region has the DNA TGCAGCGTTCTGATGGGGGGGGGCTACGAGCAGTACTTC. Its protein product is CSVLMGGGYEQYF.

This CDR3 reads CASTFSGGTYEQYF. The CDR3 coding sequence is TGTGCCAGCACCTTTAGCGGGGGGACCTACGAGCAGTACTTC. The genes are TRBV27 and TRBJ2-7; 10 positions agree with TRBD2. The ends lost 7 bases at V and 2 bases at J; junction bases unmatched: 5. This CDR3 has 14 residues. The V gene's germline CDR1 is MNHEY and CDR2 SMNVEV (reference sequence).

The rearrangement joins TRBV19 to TRBJ2-7, with D tentatively TRBD1 (7 bases). With 1 base removed from V and 0 bases from J, the gap between germline ends came to 13 bases. CDR1 is LNHDA, CDR2 SQIVND, per germline (reference sequence). This CDR3 spans 16 amino acids. As DNA, the CDR3 is TGTGCCAGTAGTATAGGGGCGGGACAGTCCTCCTACGAGCAGTACTTC. Its protein product is CASSIGAGQSSYEQYF.

This clonotype was picked up many times. V usage is TRBV20-1 and J usage is TRBJ2-5, with 7 bases fitting TRBD2. With 5 bases clipped from V and 5 bases from J, the junction kept 11 bases outside the gene matches. Germline CDR1 and CDR2: DFQATT and SNEGSKA (reference sequence). This CDR3 has 14 residues. This chain's CDR3 is CSAAPGRISETQYF. The DNA of the CDR3 is TGCAGTGCTGCCCCCGGGAGGATAAGCGAGACCCAGTACTTC.

In the case of this clonotype: A read error may be the cause here, since a much bigger clone is one base away. This chain connects TRBV24-1 to TRBJ2-2, with D possibly matching TRBD1 (5 bases). The CDR3 contains 13 residues. Germline lookup yields CDR1 KGHDR and CDR2 SFDVKD. The germline V and J ends were trimmed by 3 bases and 10 bases, with 11 bases remaining between them. Here the CDR3 reads CATSDHRSEELFF. The CDR3 DNA reads as TGTGCCACCAGTGATCACAGGAGCGAGGAGCTGTTTTTT.

This clonotype showed up just a few times. One end of the junction varies from germline; a read error may be responsible. This CDR3 is CSGRTLAGTHTQYF. In nucleotides, the CDR3 is TGCAGTGGTAGAACACTAGCAGGCACTCATACGCAGTATTTT. The genes are TRBV20-1 and TRBJ2-3; maybe TRBD2 (6 bases). The CDR3 sequence is 14 residues long. Germline V gives CDR1 DFQATT, CDR2 SNEGSKA (reference sequence).

In this sample, this clonotype turned up many times. The chain recombines TRBV30 with TRBJ2-5; a weak D match, TRBD1 (7 bases). There are 15 residues in the CDR3. Germline V gene data show CDR1 as GTSNPN and CDR2 as SVGIG (reference sequence). V gave up 0 bases and J gave up 3 bases, with 14 bases separating them. CDR3 coding DNA: TGTGCCTGGAGTGTACCAGGGGGGTCCAAAGAGACCCAGTACTTC. Translating gives CAWSVPGGSKETQYF.

This clonotype was counted once. Sequence at one end of the junction differs from germline and may be a read error. The chain joins TRBV5-6 to TRBJ2-6; D unresolved. Germline CDR1 and CDR2: SGHDT and YYEEEE. CDR3 length: 15 amino acids. The CDR3 DNA sequence: TGTGCCGGCAGCTTGTGGGGCTCTGGGGCCAACGTCCTGACTTTC. Its translation: CAGSLWGSGANVLTF.

This clonotype has a count of ten or more. This chain links TRBV13 with TRBJ2-5; 9 bases match TRBD2. CDR1 and CDR2 from the germline V gene are PRHDT and FYEKMQ (reference sequence). This CDR3 has 17 amino acids. Unmatched junction bases numbered 9, after V lost 1 base and J lost 3 bases. The DNA for the CDR3 is TGTGCCAGCAGCTTAGTGAAGCGGGGGGATCTGAAAGAGACCCAGTACTTC. Protein: CASSLVKRGDLKETQYF.

This clonotype was counted many times. The gene calls are TRBV20-1 and TRBJ2-1; 16 nucleotides line up with TRBD2. Germline V gene lookup returns CDR1 DFQATT and CDR2 SNEGSKA (reference sequence). The CDR3 sequence is 17 residues long. J lost 3 bases, V lost 3 bases, and 5 bases had no gene match. The CDR3 reads CSASGGLAGGLYNEQFF. Written as DNA, the CDR3 is TGCAGTGCTAGTGGGGGACTAGCGGGAGGGCTCTACAATGAGCAGTTCTTC.

This clonotype was seen only a few times. This chain joins TRBV4-1 and TRBJ2-5; possible D gene TRBD2, 6 bases. V was clipped by 4 bases and J by 4 bases, with 19 bases between them. Germline CDR1 and CDR2: MGHRA and YSYEKL. The CDR3 runs to 16 residues. This CDR3 is CASSRRRPQEGETQYF. Written as DNA, the CDR3 is TGCGCCAGCAGCCGGAGGAGGCCCCAGGAGGGAGAGACCCAGTACTTC.

There are a few counts of this clonotype. The genes are TRBV5-1 and TRBJ2-2; D is perhaps TRBD1 or TRBD2 (5 bases each). Trimming removed 7 bases at V and 2 bases at J, with 9 bases between. The length of the CDR3 is 13 residues. The germline gives CDR1 SGHRS, CDR2 YFSETQ. CDR3 protein: CASGTTNTGELFF. CDR3 DNA sequence: TGCGCCAGCGGGACGACAAACACCGGGGAGCTGTTTTTT.

Ten or more counts support this clonotype. The chain couples TRBV6-2 or TRBV6-3 to TRBJ2-7, with 12 nucleotides matching TRBD2. The CDR3 loop spans 14 amino acids. J lost 4 bases, V lost 6 bases, and 4 bases had no gene match. Germline V gene sequence: CDR1 MNHEY, CDR2 SVGEGT. CDR3 amino acids: CASRSTSGSYEQYF. CDR3 sequence (DNA): TGTGCCAGCAGATCGACTAGCGGGAGTTACGAGCAGTACTTC.

Many counts were recorded for this clonotype. The chain links TRBV19 to TRBJ1-5; D call uncertain. Germline values: CDR1 LNHDA, CDR2 SQIVND (reference sequence). V dropped 7 bases and J dropped 4 bases, with 20 bases sitting between them. This CDR3 contains 16 residues. This CDR3 reads CASTSFSGSINQPQHF. The CDR3 region has the DNA TGTGCCAGTACCTCCTTCTCTGGCAGCATAAATCAGCCCCAGCATTTT.